The sequence of this T cell receptor beta chain was determined in a study of T-cell memory formation after mild COVID-19. There are a few counts of this clonotype. 5'RACE primed at constant segments yielded TCR alpha and TCR beta cDNA libraries bearing sample barcodes and UMIs. From the 5' RACE reads, TCRdb called clonotypes with MiXCR, one entry per CDR3 protein. The repertoire holds under 400,000 distinct CDR3 sequences, with under 30% as singletons. V shed 0 bases, J shed 7 bases, and the junction held 5 bases outside the gene matches. CDR3 length equals 15 residues. Germline values: CDR1 GTSNPN, CDR2 SVGIG (reference sequence).

V usage is TRBV30 and J usage is TRBJ2-1; 11 nucleotides match TRBD2. Sample: PBMCs or a T cell subset sorted from them (not recorded which). The TCR was taken from an adult woman who had mild COVID-19 (a few samples of this study predate the infection). Cell type and time point are not known. The CDR3 DNA reads TGTGCCTGGAGTGTACTAGCGGGAGTTAGGAATGAGCAGTTCTTC. Protein product: CAWSVLAGVRNEQFF.